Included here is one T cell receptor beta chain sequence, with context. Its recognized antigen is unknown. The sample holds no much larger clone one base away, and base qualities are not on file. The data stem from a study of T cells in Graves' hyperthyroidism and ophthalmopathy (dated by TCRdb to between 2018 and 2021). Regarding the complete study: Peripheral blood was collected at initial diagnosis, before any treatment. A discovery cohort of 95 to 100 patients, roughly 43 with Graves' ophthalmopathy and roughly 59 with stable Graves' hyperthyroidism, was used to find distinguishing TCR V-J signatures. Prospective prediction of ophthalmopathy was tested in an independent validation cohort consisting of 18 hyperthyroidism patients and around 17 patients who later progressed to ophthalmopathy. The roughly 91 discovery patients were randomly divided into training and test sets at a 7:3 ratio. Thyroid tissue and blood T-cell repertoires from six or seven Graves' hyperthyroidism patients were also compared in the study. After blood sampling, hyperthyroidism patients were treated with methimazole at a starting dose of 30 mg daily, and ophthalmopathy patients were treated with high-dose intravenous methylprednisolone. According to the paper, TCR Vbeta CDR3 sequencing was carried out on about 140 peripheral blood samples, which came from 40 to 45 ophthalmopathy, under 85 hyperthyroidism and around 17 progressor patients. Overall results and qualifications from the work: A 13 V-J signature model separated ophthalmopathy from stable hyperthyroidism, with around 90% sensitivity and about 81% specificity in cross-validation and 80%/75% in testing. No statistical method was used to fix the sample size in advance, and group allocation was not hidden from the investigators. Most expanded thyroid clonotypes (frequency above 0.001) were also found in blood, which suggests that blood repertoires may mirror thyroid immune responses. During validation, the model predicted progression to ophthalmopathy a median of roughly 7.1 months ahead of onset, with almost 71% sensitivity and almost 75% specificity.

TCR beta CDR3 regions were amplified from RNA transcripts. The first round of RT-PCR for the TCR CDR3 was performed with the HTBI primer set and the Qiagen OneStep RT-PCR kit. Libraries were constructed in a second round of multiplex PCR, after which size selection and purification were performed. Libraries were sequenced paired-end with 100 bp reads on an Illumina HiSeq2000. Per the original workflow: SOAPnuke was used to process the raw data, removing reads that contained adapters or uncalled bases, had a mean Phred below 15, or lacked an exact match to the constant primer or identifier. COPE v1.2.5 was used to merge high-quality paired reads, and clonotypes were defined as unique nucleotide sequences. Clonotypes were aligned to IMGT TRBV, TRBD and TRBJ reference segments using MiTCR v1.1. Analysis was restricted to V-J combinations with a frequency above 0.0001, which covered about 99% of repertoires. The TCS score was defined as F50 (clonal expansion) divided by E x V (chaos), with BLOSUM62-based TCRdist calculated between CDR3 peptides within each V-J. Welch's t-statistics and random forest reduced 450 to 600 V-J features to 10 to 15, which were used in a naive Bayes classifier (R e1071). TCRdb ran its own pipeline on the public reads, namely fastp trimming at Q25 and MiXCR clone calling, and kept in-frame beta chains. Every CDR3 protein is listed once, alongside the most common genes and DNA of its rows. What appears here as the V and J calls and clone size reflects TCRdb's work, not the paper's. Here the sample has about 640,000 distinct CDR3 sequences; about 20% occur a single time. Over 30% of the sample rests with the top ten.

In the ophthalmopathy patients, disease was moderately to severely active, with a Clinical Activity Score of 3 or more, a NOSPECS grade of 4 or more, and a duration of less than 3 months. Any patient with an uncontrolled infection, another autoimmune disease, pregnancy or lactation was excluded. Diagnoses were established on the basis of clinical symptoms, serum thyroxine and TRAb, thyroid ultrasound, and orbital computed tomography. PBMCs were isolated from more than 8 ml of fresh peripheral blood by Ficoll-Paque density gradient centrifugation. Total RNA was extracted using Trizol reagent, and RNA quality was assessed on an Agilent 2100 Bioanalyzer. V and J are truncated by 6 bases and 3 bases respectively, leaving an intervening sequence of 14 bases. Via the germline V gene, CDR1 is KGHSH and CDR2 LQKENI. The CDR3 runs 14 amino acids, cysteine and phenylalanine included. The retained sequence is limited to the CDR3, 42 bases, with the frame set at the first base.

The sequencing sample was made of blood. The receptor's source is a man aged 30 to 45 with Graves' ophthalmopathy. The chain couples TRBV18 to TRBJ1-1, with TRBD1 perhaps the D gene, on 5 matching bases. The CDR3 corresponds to CASSPLGEDTEAFF. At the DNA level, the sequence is TGTGCCAGCTCCCCTTTAGGGGAAGACACTGAAGCTTTCTTT.